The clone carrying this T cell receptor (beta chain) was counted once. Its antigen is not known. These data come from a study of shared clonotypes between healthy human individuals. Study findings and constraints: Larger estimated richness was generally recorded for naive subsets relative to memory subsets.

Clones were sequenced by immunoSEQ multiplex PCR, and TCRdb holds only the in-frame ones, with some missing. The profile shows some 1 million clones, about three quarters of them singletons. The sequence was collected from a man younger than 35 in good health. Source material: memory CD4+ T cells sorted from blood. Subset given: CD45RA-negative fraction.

CDR3 in amino acids: CASSVGELLTGELFF. Written as DNA, the CDR3 is TGTGCCAGCAGCGTAGGTGAGCTGCTAACCGGGGAGCTGTTTTTT. The gene calls are TRBV9 and TRBJ2-2; D unclear. The ends were cut back, 0 bases at V and 5 bases at J, with 11 bases in the middle. Germline assignment: CDR1 SGDLS and CDR2 YYNGEE. CDR3 size: 15 residues.